This T cell receptor beta chain came from a study of shared clonotypes between healthy human individuals. Repertoires were generated with immunoSEQ multiplex PCR, while TCRdb's copy carries only in-frame clones and drops some. The data hold about 2.4 million clones, with 90% to 95% observed a single time. Germline values: CDR1 LNHDA, CDR2 SQIVND (reference sequence). This CDR3 has 15 amino acids. V gave up 2 bases and J gave up 8 bases, with 16 bases separating them. The rearrangement uses TRBV19 and TRBJ1-5, with a possible D match to TRBD1 (5 bases). This receptor was identified in a man aged 18 to 35 in good health. Some clones in this sample may be carry-over from other donors' samples. Sequencing was carried out using naive CD4+ T cells from PBMCs. Indicated subset: CD45RA+ positively selected. CDR3 protein: CASSIIGAGREPQHF. The CDR3, as DNA: TGTGCCAGTAGTATAATTGGGGCAGGGAGGGAGCCCCAGCATTTT.